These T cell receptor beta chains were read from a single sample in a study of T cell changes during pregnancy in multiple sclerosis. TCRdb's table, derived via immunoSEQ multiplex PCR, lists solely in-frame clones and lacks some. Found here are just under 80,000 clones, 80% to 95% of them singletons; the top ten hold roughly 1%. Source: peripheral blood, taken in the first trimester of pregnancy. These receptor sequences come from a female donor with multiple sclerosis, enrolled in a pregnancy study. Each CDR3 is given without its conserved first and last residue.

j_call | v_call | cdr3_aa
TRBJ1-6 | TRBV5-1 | ASSSDRGDSPLH
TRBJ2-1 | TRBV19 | ASSIAVPSYNEQF
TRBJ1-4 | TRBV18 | ASSPPPGEKLF
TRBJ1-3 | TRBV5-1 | ASSLAGQSSGNTIY
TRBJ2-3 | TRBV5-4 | ASSPTISTDTQY
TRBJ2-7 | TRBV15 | ATSRGDRAPYEQY
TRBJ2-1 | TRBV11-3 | ASSLDQGARNEQF
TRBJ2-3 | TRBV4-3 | ASSHRRSGQGTTDTQY
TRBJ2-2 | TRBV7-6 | ASSGPGQENTGELF
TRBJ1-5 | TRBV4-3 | ASSQDLRREPQH
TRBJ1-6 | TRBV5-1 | ASSRGDRSNSPLH
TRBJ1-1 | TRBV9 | ASSVESSNTEAF
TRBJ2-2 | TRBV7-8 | ASSLRGNTGELF
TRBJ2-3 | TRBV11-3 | ASSRGRTDTQY
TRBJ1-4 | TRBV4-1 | ASSRTVTGDEKLF
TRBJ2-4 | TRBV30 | AWRDSENIQY
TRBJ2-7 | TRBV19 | ASSIQGISYEQY
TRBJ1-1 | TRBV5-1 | ASSLSGQGNTEAF
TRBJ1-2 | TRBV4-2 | ASSQLDRAEGYGYT
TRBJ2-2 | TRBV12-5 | ASGLFANTGELF